The 25 T cell receptor beta chains below come from one sample, sequenced in a study of T cell responses to AZD1222 COVID-19 vaccine. Here immunoSEQ multiplex PCR was the method, and the copy in TCRdb shows in-frame clones only, minus some. The sample yields tens of thousands of clones, around nine tenths seen once. Sequenced here: peripheral blood, sampled on day 0 of AZD1222 vaccination. These TCRs come from an adult in good health.

This chain connects TRBV7-9 to TRBJ1-1; D is unclear. Per the germline V gene, CDR1 is SEHNR and CDR2 is FQNEAQ (reference sequence). CDR3 length: 13 amino acids. V lost 1 base and J 8 bases, leaving 11 bases between the germline ends. In DNA form, the CDR3 reads TGTGCCAGCAGCTTAGAGGGCGGTGGGGAAGCTTTCTTT. It is translated as CASSLEGGGEAFF.

Here the CDR3 reads CASSQTPQGALLYEQYF. The CDR3 nucleotides are TGTGCCAGCAGTCAAACCCCACAGGGGGCGCTTCTCTACGAGCAGTACTTC. The rearrangement uses TRBV27 and TRBJ2-7; 9 nucleotides agree with TRBD1. J lost 3 bases, V lost 5 bases, and 14 bases had no gene match. This CDR3 region has 17 residues. Looked up from germline, CDR1 is MNHEY and CDR2 is SMNVEV (reference sequence).

This clone was seen a few times. The rearrangement uses TRBV5-6 and TRBJ2-7, with D maybe TRBD2 (5 bases). CDR1 SGHDT and CDR2 YYEEEE come from the germline V gene. The V end was cut by 4 bases, the J end by 4 bases, with 18 bases between. The CDR3 has 15 residues. The CDR3 loop reads CASSKTPESGYEQYF. The CDR3 DNA reads TGTGCCAGCAGCAAAACCCCAGAGAGCGGATACGAGCAGTACTTC.

V and J are TRBV6-5 and TRBJ1-1; maybe TRBD1 (5 bases). The CDR3 runs 15 residues. Germline loops: CDR1 MNHEY, CDR2 SVGAGI. V lost 7 bases to trimming and J lost 1 base, with 16 bases between them. Here the CDR3 reads CASNLGGARNTEAFF. DNA of the CDR3: TGTGCCAGCAATCTCGGAGGGGCGCGGAACACTGAAGCTTTCTTT.

This clone has just one count. The CDR3 loop is CASSPGQGADNEQFF. For the CDR3, the DNA is TGTGCCAGCAGCCCAGGACAGGGGGCCGACAATGAGCAGTTCTTC. The chain couples TRBV5-6 to TRBJ2-1; 11 positions agree with TRBD1. This CDR3 region has 15 residues. The germline V gene encodes CDR1 SGHDT and CDR2 YYEEEE. V was clipped by 4 bases and J by 5 bases; unmatched bases: 5.

J is TRBJ1-1 and V is TRBV11-3; the D gene is possibly TRBD1 (6 bases). The ends were cut back, 0 bases at V and 9 bases at J, with 11 bases in the middle. Germline CDR1 is SGHNT and CDR2 is YENEEA. CDR3 length equals 13 residues. CDR3 region: CASSLEPGGQAFF. The CDR3 DNA reads as TGTGCCAGCAGCTTAGAGCCGGGGGGGCAAGCTTTCTTT.

The chain links TRBV6-5 to TRBJ2-1; no clear D. The germline V and J ends were trimmed by 2 bases and 13 bases, with 15 bases remaining between them. The CDR3 is 13 residues long. Germline-derived CDR1 and CDR2 are MNHEY and SVGAGI. CDR3 residues: CASSYAPIAPQFF. DNA for the CDR3: TGTGCCAGCAGTTACGCCCCTATAGCCCCTCAGTTCTTC.

The chain has TRBV3-1 (or the pseudogene TRBV3-2) and TRBJ1-3; D is uncertain. Germline assignment: CDR1 LGHDT and CDR2 YNNKEL (reference sequence). The germline V and J ends were trimmed by 1 base and 2 bases, with 30 bases remaining between them. The CDR3 spans 22 residues. CDR3 sequence reads: CASSQVSWGLDFSGSPGNTIYF. The CDR3 DNA reads TGTGCCAGCAGCCAAGTGTCCTGGGGTTTGGACTTCTCTGGGTCTCCTGGAAACACCATATATTTT.

V is TRBV27 and J is TRBJ2-2; 7 bases are shared with TRBD1. The CDR3 has 13 amino acids. Per the germline V gene, CDR1 is MNHEY and CDR2 is SMNVEV (reference sequence). V shed 8 bases, J shed 0 bases, and the junction held 0 bases outside the gene matches. CDR3 nucleotide sequence: TGTGCCAGCCAGGGGGCGAACACCGGGGAGCTGTTTTTT. This codes for CASQGANTGELFF.

V usage is TRBV20-1 and J usage is TRBJ2-7; 11 nucleotides align to TRBD1. The CDR3 is made up of 14 amino acids. Trimming at V came to 3 bases and at J to 6 bases, leaving 7 bases not matched to a gene. The germline V gene has CDR1 DFQATT and CDR2 SNEGSKA (reference sequence). As DNA, the CDR3 is TGCAGTGCTAGTACCGGGACAGGGGGAGGCGAGCAGTACTTC. This gives the protein CSASTGTGGGEQYF.

In the case of this clone: Its ends do not fully match the called genes, so a read error is possible. V usage is TRBV7-9 and J usage is TRBJ2-1; D not resolved. The CDR3 loop spans 11 amino acids. Germline V gene data show CDR1 as SEHNR and CDR2 as FQNEAQ (reference sequence). The CDR3 DNA sequence: TGTGCCAGCAGCGTCTACGATGAGCAGTTCTTC. Amino acids: CASSVYDEQFF.

The chain links TRBV29-1 to TRBJ2-1, with 8 bases fitting TRBD1. CDR3 size: 13 residues. The trim removed 4 bases at V and 6 bases at J, leaving 5 bases unmatched. Germline V gene sequence: CDR1 SQVTM, CDR2 ANQGSEA. The CDR3 nucleotides are TGCAGCGTTGGCAGGGGGCTTGGCAATGAGCAGTTCTTC. Translation: CSVGRGLGNEQFF.

V gene TRBV19 combines with J gene TRBJ1-3; D remains ambiguous. Germline CDR1 is LNHDA and CDR2 is SQIVND (reference sequence). V was cut by 5 bases and J by 0 bases, with 17 bases left in between. The length of the CDR3 is 17 residues. CDR3 coding DNA: TGTGCCAGTAGTTCCCCGGGCCTCGCGAGCTCTGGAAACACCATATATTTT. This sequence encodes CASSSPGLASSGNTIYF. The variable domain in full, with the rest retrieved from reference TRBV19 and TRBJ1-3, is DGGITQSPKYLFRKEGQNVTLSCEQNLNHDAMYWYRQDPGQGLRLIYYSQIVNDFQKGDIAEGYSVSREKKESFPLTVTSAQKNPTAFYLCASSSPGLASSGNTIYFGEGSWLTVV.

V and J are TRBV28 and TRBJ2-7; 7 bases are shared with TRBD2. This CDR3 contains 17 residues. J was trimmed by 4 bases and V by 4 bases; bases with no gene match: 16. Germline V lookup: CDR1 MDHEN, CDR2 SYDVKM. CDR3 nucleotide sequence: TGTGCCAGCAGTTCGCAAGGTGGCGGGAGTAAGCGGTACGAGCAGTACTTC. Its translation: CASSSQGGGSKRYEQYF. Variable domain in full (rest from reference TRBV28 and TRBJ2-7): DVKVTQSSRYLVKRTGEKVFLECVQDMDHENMFWYRQDPGLGLRLIYFSYDVKMKEKGDIPEGYSVSREKKERFSLILESASTNQTSMYLCASSSQGGGSKRYEQYFGPGTRLTVT.

This clone came up once. The chain joins TRBV7-6 to TRBJ2-7; 7 nucleotides align to TRBD2. This CDR3 comprises 15 residues. With V trimmed by 1 base and J by 7 bases, 10 bases remained unmatched. Germline V gene sequence: CDR1 SGHVS, CDR2 FNYEAQ. CDR3: CASSLGAGGAGEQYF. DNA for the CDR3: TGTGCCAGCAGCTTAGGGGCGGGCGGAGCGGGGGAGCAGTACTTC.

V and J are TRBV27 and TRBJ2-2; D unclear. The CDR3 runs 17 residues. Germline V gene sequence: CDR1 MNHEY, CDR2 SMNVEV (reference sequence). V was shortened by 5 bases and J by 6 bases, with 22 bases between the two germline ends. CDR3 sequence (DNA): TGTGCCAGCAGTCCCTCAATCCGCAGACCCAAGGCCGGGGAGCTGTTTTTT. It yields the protein CASSPSIRRPKAGELFF.

The chain uses TRBV5-8 and TRBJ2-2; no clear D gene. The CDR3 is 16 amino acids. The V end lost 7 bases, the J end lost 0 bases, and 16 bases lay between the germline ends. The germline CDR1 and CDR2 sequences are SGHTS and YDEGEE. The CDR3, as DNA: TGTGCCAGCGATACTTGGCGGTCGGCGAACACCGGGGAGCTGTTTTTT. Protein sequence: CASDTWRSANTGELFF.

The V and J genes are TRBV15 and TRBJ1-1; no reliable D call. The ends were cut back, 0 bases at V and 2 bases at J, with 7 bases in the middle. The V gene's germline CDR1 is LNHNV and CDR2 YYDKDF (reference sequence). CDR3 size: 14 residues. CDR3 sequence (DNA): TGTGCCACCAGCAGAGAAGCACTTAACACTGAAGCTTTCTTT. This codes for CATSREALNTEAFF.

The rearrangement uses TRBV30 and TRBJ1-1; a possible D gene is TRBD1 (5 bases). Germline loops: CDR1 GTSNPN, CDR2 SVGIG (reference sequence). V lost 0 bases and J 5 bases, leaving 16 bases between the germline ends. This CDR3 comprises 15 residues. The DNA of the CDR3 is TGTGCCTGGAGTGTAATCGGGGACTTGAGAACTGAAGCTTTCTTT. Translating gives CAWSVIGDLRTEAFF. The variable domain in full, with the rest retrieved from reference TRBV30 and TRBJ1-1, is SQTIHQWPATLVQPVGSPLSLECTVEGTSNPNLYWYRQAAGRGLQLLFYSVGIGQISSEVPQNLSASRPQDRQFILSSKKLLLSDSGFYLCAWSVIGDLRTEAFFGQGTRLTVV.

This sequence joins TRBV28 and TRBJ1-3, with D perhaps TRBD1 (5 bases). Trimming removed 4 bases from V and 1 base from J, with 11 bases in between. Germline V gene data show CDR1 as MDHEN and CDR2 as SYDVKM. The CDR3 totals 15 residues. DNA for the CDR3: TGTGCCAGCAGTTCCCCGGCAGGGTCTGGAAACACCATATATTTT. This gives the protein CASSSPAGSGNTIYF.

V usage is TRBV19 and J usage is TRBJ1-2, with D possibly being TRBD1 (5 bases). The germline V and J ends were trimmed by 5 bases and 8 bases, with 18 bases remaining between them. The CDR3 loop spans 14 amino acids. Per the germline V gene, CDR1 is LNHDA and CDR2 is SQIVND (reference sequence). In nucleotides, the CDR3 is TGTGCCAGTAGTGCCCACAGGAACCCGGCCGGCTACACCTTC. Translated: CASSAHRNPAGYTF.

The sample holds one count of this clone. This chain links TRBV3-1 (or the pseudogene TRBV3-2) with TRBJ2-5; perhaps TRBD2 as D (5 bases). Germline CDR1 is LGHDT and CDR2 is YNNKEL (reference sequence). With 2 bases removed from V and 5 bases from J, the gap between germline ends came to 21 bases. The CDR3 runs to 17 residues. As DNA, the CDR3 is TGTGCCAGCAGCCAACCTGTTAGGGCGGGCCGTTGGGAGACCCAGTACTTC. It translates to CASSQPVRAGRWETQYF.

The V gene is TRBV11-2, the J gene TRBJ2-7, with TRBD2 matching 7 bases. The CDR3 runs 16 residues. Germline loops: CDR1 SGHAT, CDR2 FQNNGV. The V segment lost 1 base and the J segment 0 bases; nucleotides outside the gene matches: 6. CDR3 sequence reads: CASSLGPGRSSYEQYF. The CDR3 coding sequence is TGTGCCAGCAGCTTAGGACCCGGGAGGAGCTCCTACGAGCAGTACTTC.

This chain connects TRBV5-1 to TRBJ1-4; TRBD1 is a possible D gene (6 bases). Trimming left V 1 base short and J 8 bases short, with 15 bases between. Germline-derived CDR1 and CDR2 are SGHRS and YFSETQ. The CDR3 totals 15 residues. CDR3 sequence: CASSLSGRTEEKLFF. The CDR3 nucleotides read TGCGCCAGCAGCTTGTCCGGGCGGACAGAGGAAAAACTGTTTTTT.

This rearrangement joins TRBV4-1 to TRBJ1-4; tentative D call: TRBD1 (6 bases). CDR1 is MGHRA, CDR2 YSYEKL, per germline. The ends were cut back, 2 bases at V and 2 bases at J, with 12 bases in the middle. The CDR3 sequence is 16 residues long. Here the CDR3 DNA reads TGCGCCAGCAGCCAAATATCAGGGGCCACTAATGAAAAACTGTTTTTT. It translates to CASSQISGATNEKLFF.